These 24 T cell receptor beta chains came from one sample sequenced in a study of shared clonotypes between healthy human individuals. Profiling relied on immunoSEQ multiplex PCR, and the TCRdb table lists in-frame clones only, not all of them. Counted here are about 1.1 million clones, roughly 80% occurring once; the ten biggest clones make up 0.85% to 1%. Sequencing input: memory CD4+ T cells from PBMCs. Subset reported: CD45RA-negative fraction. The receptors stem from a man aged 18 to 30 in good health. Some clones in this sample may be carry-over from other donors' samples.

The rearrangement uses TRBV7-3 and TRBJ2-1; 14 bases match TRBD2. This CDR3 contains 17 residues. The germline V gene encodes CDR1 SGHTA and CDR2 FQGTGA. Trimming removed 2 bases from V and 7 bases from J; junction bases left unmatched: 7. The CDR3 sequence: CASSLGTSGSSGNEQFF. The CDR3 DNA follows: TGTGCCAGCAGCTTAGGGACTAGCGGGAGTAGCGGGAATGAGCAGTTCTTC. The full variable domain, in which reference TRBV7-3 and TRBJ2-1 provide the parts outside the CDR3, is GAGVSQTPSNKVTEKGKYVELRCDPISGHTALYWYRQSLGQGPEFLIYFQGTGAADDSGLPNDRFFAVRPEGSVSTLKIQRTERGDSAVYLCASSLGTSGSSGNEQFFGPGTRLTVL.

The chain recombines TRBV6-1 with TRBJ2-1; TRBD1 is a possible D gene (6 bases). Germline loops: CDR1 MNHNS, CDR2 SASEGT. The CDR3 contains 14 residues. V was trimmed by 4 bases and J by 4 bases, leaving 11 bases between them. DNA of the CDR3: TGTGCCAGCAGTGTTGCCGGGACATACAATGAGCAGTTCTTC. This encodes CASSVAGTYNEQFF.

This chain connects TRBV7-2 to TRBJ1-5, with no clear D. Per germline, CDR1 SGHTA and CDR2 FQGNSA. The V end was cut by 0 bases, the J end by 4 bases, with 4 bases between. The CDR3 is 13 amino acids. The CDR3 coding sequence is TGTGCCAGCAGCTTAGCGTTGAATCAGCCCCAGCATTTT. Translating it yields CASSLALNQPQHF.

The chain is built from TRBV5-1 and TRBJ2-5; D gene ambiguous. This CDR3 comprises 13 residues. The germline gives CDR1 SGHRS, CDR2 YFSETQ. Trimming took off 3 bases at V and 0 bases at J, with 6 bases between the two ends. The CDR3: CASSSNYQETQYF. CDR3 sequence (DNA): TGCGCCAGCAGCTCGAACTACCAAGAGACCCAGTACTTC.

J is TRBJ2-5 and V is TRBV7-9; D is unclear. The CDR3 contains 12 residues. Germline V gene sequence: CDR1 SEHNR, CDR2 FQNEAQ (reference sequence). V dropped 5 bases and J dropped 1 base, with 5 bases sitting between them. The CDR3 reads CASSILQETQYF. The DNA for the CDR3 is TGTGCCAGCAGCATCCTCCAAGAGACCCAGTACTTC.

This chain uses TRBV7-9 with TRBJ1-1, with D unresolved. Trimming pared 2 bases from V and 4 bases from J, leaving 8 bases between. The CDR3 totals 13 residues. Per germline, CDR1 SEHNR and CDR2 FQNEAQ (reference sequence). CDR3 residues: CASSLKKATEAFF. In DNA form, the CDR3 reads TGTGCCAGCAGCTTAAAAAAGGCCACTGAAGCTTTCTTT.

This clone has ten or more counts. The CDR3 bases are TGCGCCAGCAGCCAAGGGGGAACAGGGCCTTCCTACAATGAGCAGTTCTTC. This sequence encodes CASSQGGTGPSYNEQFF. This rearrangement joins TRBV4-1 to TRBJ2-1, with D perhaps matching TRBD1 (6 bases). V lost 1 base and J lost 1, with 14 bases in between. Germline V gene sequence: CDR1 MGHRA, CDR2 YSYEKL. CDR3 length equals 17 residues.

V usage is TRBV7-2 and J usage is TRBJ2-5, with TRBD2 identical over 11 bases. The J call may be wrong; the DNA end is better matched by TRBJ2-7. This CDR3 is built from 14 residues. Germline CDR1 SGHTA, CDR2 FQGNSA. CDR3 sequence: CASSAFGLAGEQYF. In DNA form, the CDR3 reads TGTGCCAGCAGCGCGTTTGGACTAGCGGGCGAGCAGTACTTC.

This chain joins TRBV5-1 and TRBJ2-1; the match to TRBD2 covers 10 bases. Trimming removed 7 bases from V and 7 bases from J; junction bases left unmatched: 11. Germline CDR1 and CDR2: SGHRS and YFSETQ. The CDR3 covers 15 residues. CDR3: CASRPGASGGNEQFF. In nucleotides, the CDR3 is TGCGCCAGCCGCCCCGGGGCTAGCGGGGGAAATGAGCAGTTCTTC.

CDR3 sequence (DNA): TGTGCCAGCAGCCTGGGACAGGGCGGCAATCAGCCCCAGCATTTT. Protein sequence: CASSLGQGGNQPQHF. The chain uses TRBV11-1 and TRBJ1-5; 9 nucleotides agree with TRBD1. The ends lost 5 bases at V and 2 bases at J; junction bases unmatched: 4. Germline assignment: CDR1 SGHAT and CDR2 FQDESV (reference sequence). CDR3 length: 15 residues.

This clone was seen more than once but under ten times. This rearrangement joins TRBV10-3 to TRBJ2-2; TRBD1 agrees at 12 bases. In germline, CDR1 is ENHRY, CDR2 SYGVKD. The J segment lost 7 bases and the V segment lost 6 bases, leaving 9 bases of the junction unmatched. The CDR3 length is 16 residues. The CDR3 here is CAIRGQGASHDGELFF. CDR3 in DNA: TGTGCCATCAGGGGACAGGGGGCGTCCCACGACGGGGAGCTGTTTTTT.

V usage is TRBV6-5 and J usage is TRBJ1-5; 11 nucleotides line up with TRBD1. Germline V CDR1 and CDR2: MNHEY, SVGAGI. The junction had 3 bases not matched to a gene; V was cut back by 5 bases and J by 6 bases. The CDR3 has 14 residues. The CDR3 DNA reads TGTGCCAGCAGTCCGGGACAGGGGGTTCAGCCCCAGCATTTT. This codes for CASSPGQGVQPQHF.

The chain uses TRBV14 and TRBJ2-5; D not resolved. V was trimmed by 4 bases and J by 5 bases, leaving 11 bases between them. Germline lookup yields CDR1 SGHDN and CDR2 FVKESK. The CDR3 is 13 amino acids. This CDR3 is CASSRATWETQYF. The CDR3 bases are TGTGCCAGCAGCCGCGCGACTTGGGAGACCCAGTACTTC. Full variable domain (outside the CDR3, taken from reference TRBV14 and TRBJ2-5): EAGVTQFPSHSVIEKGQTVTLRCDPISGHDNLYWYRRVMGKEIKFLLHFVKESKQDESGMPNNRFLAERTGGTYSTLKVQPAELEDSGVYFCASSRATWETQYFGPGTRLLVL.

The chain uses TRBV7-9 and TRBJ1-4; 7 bases map to TRBD1. The CDR3 contains 15 residues. After removal of 5 bases from V and 7 bases from J, the junction contained 10 bases not matched to a gene. Germline V gives CDR1 SEHNR, CDR2 FQNEAQ (reference sequence). The CDR3 protein is CASSLGAAGGEKLFF. The CDR3 DNA reads TGTGCCAGCAGCCTCGGGGCGGCAGGGGGTGAAAAACTGTTTTTT.

This clone was counted many times. The chain carries TRBV28 and TRBJ2-7, with 9 bases lining up with TRBD1. The CDR3 has 15 residues. Germline V gene sequence: CDR1 MDHEN, CDR2 SYDVKM. V lost 6 bases to trimming and J lost 0 bases; unmatched junction nucleotides: 6. The CDR3 reads CASRVSQGASYEQYF. CDR3 nucleotides: TGTGCCAGCAGGGTCTCACAGGGGGCCTCCTACGAGCAGTACTTC. The variable domain in full, completed from reference TRBV28 and TRBJ2-7, reads DVKVTQSSRYLVKRTGEKVFLECVQDMDHENMFWYRQDPGLGLRLIYFSYDVKMKEKGDIPEGYSVSREKKERFSLILESASTNQTSMYLCASRVSQGASYEQYFGPGTRLTVT.

The chain joins TRBV28 to TRBJ2-7; D is possibly TRBD2 (6 bases). Trimming removed 3 bases at V and 0 bases at J, with 15 bases between. CDR3 length: 16 amino acids. CDR1 and CDR2 (germline): MDHEN, SYDVKM. CDR3 DNA: TGTGCCAGCAGTTTTCTCGGGAGCCGCGGCTCCTACGAGCAGTACTTC. Amino acid sequence: CASSFLGSRGSYEQYF.

The rearrangement links TRBV18 to TRBJ1-1; TRBD1 matches at 10 bases. The CDR3 has 15 residues. Germline loops: CDR1 KGHSH, CDR2 LQKENI. V shed 6 bases and J 1 base; nucleotides not matched to a gene: 5. CDR3 DNA sequence: TGTGCCAGCTCTGCCGGGACAGGGGCGAACACTGAAGCTTTCTTT. Translated, it gives CASSAGTGANTEAFF.

The chain is built from TRBV6-5 and TRBJ1-1; 7 bases fit TRBD1. The J segment lost 2 bases and the V segment lost 8 bases, leaving 5 bases of the junction unmatched. Germline-derived CDR1 and CDR2 are MNHEY and SVGAGI. The CDR3 has 13 amino acids. The CDR3 nucleotides read TGTGCCAGCCACGGGACAGTTAACACTGAAGCTTTCTTT. Amino acids: CASHGTVNTEAFF.

J is TRBJ2-3 and V is TRBV7-7; D might be TRBD2 (5 bases). Germline V CDR1 and CDR2: SSHAT, FNYEAQ (reference sequence). V was shortened by 1 base and J by 0 bases, with 14 bases between the two germline ends. The CDR3 sequence is 17 residues long. The CDR3 nucleotides read TGTGCCAGCAGCTTAGGGTTGGCGGGCCCTAGCACAGATACGCAGTATTTT. It encodes CASSLGLAGPSTDTQYF.

In this sample, this clone turned up a few times. The CDR3 DNA reads as TGTGCCAGCACTATAAGGACAGGGACCACCGGGGAGCTGTTTTTT. This codes for CASTIRTGTTGELFF. This chain links TRBV6-5 with TRBJ2-2, with 8 bases aligning to TRBD1. Per germline, CDR1 MNHEY and CDR2 SVGAGI. V trimming: 7 bases; J trimming: 4 bases; junction bases outside the gene matches: 8. The CDR3 spans 15 residues.

This chain joins TRBV18 and TRBJ2-5; 12 bases line up with TRBD2. The V segment lost 2 bases and the J segment 4 bases; nucleotides outside the gene matches: 5. CDR3 size: 16 residues. Per the germline V gene, CDR1 is KGHSH and CDR2 is LQKENI. The CDR3 sequence: CASSPSRLAGAETQYF. CDR3 nucleotides: TGTGCCAGCTCACCAAGTCGACTAGCGGGAGCAGAGACCCAGTACTTC.

The chain combines TRBV11-3 with TRBJ1-1; TRBD1 aligns across 9 bases. With 5 bases clipped from V and 11 bases from J, the junction kept 9 bases outside the gene matches. Germline CDR1 reads SGHNT; CDR2 reads YENEEA. This CDR3 contains 13 residues. The CDR3 here is CASSRTRDREAFF. The CDR3 DNA is TGTGCCAGCAGCCGAACTAGGGACAGGGAGGCTTTCTTT.

V is TRBV19 and J is TRBJ1-5; 7 nucleotides line up with TRBD1. The J segment lost 4 bases and the V segment lost 3 bases, leaving 9 bases of the junction unmatched. Germline V gene data show CDR1 as LNHDA and CDR2 as SQIVND (reference sequence). The CDR3 contains 16 residues. The DNA of the CDR3 is TGTGCCAGTAGTATTAGGACAGGACTCCAAAATCAGCCCCAGCATTTT. As protein: CASSIRTGLQNQPQHF.

The chain links TRBV25-1 to TRBJ2-5, with 7 bases matching TRBD1. CDR1 is MGHDK, CDR2 SYGVNS, per germline. The CDR3 totals 15 residues. The trim removed 6 bases at V and 3 bases at J, leaving 10 bases unmatched. CDR3 loop: CASSPVPGQKETQYF. As DNA, the CDR3 is TGTGCCAGCAGCCCCGTGCCGGGACAGAAAGAGACCCAGTACTTC.